This TCR beta chain stems from a study of shared clonotypes between healthy human individuals. The CDR3 is 12 residues long. The V end was cut by 2 bases, the J end by 4 bases, with 5 bases between. CDR1 and CDR2 (germline): SEHNR, FQNEAQ (reference sequence). Method: immunoSEQ multiplex PCR; TCRdb's copy keeps in-frame clones and lacks some. The table shows about half a million clones, with approximately 80% occurring only once. The clonotype originates from a middle-aged woman in good health. Some clones in this sample may be carry-over from other donors' samples. The chain combines TRBV7-9 with TRBJ1-2; the D is unclear. The sequenced sample consisted of PBMCs. The CDR3 reads CASSLTVYGYTF. DNA of the CDR3: TGTGCCAGCAGCTTAACCGTCTATGGCTACACCTTC.